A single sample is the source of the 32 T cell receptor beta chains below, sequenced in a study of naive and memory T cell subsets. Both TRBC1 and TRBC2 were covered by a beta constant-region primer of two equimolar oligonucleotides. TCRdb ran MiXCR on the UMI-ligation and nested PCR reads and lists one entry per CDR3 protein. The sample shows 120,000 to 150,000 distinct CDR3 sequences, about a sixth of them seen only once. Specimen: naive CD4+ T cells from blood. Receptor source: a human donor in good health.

The CDR3 reads CASSRLAANTGELFF. CDR3 nucleotide sequence: TGTGCCAGCAGCCGACTAGCGGCGAACACCGGGGAGCTGTTTTTT. V is TRBV7-9 and J is TRBJ2-2; TRBD2 matches at 9 bases. From germline, CDR1 is SEHNR and CDR2 FQNEAQ (reference sequence). CDR3 length: 15 amino acids. J gave up 0 bases and V 5 bases, and 1 base lay outside the gene matches. The full variable domain, its missing parts supplied by reference TRBV7-9 and TRBJ2-2, is DTGVSQNPRHKITKRGQNVTFRCDPISEHNRLYWYRQTLGQGPEFLTYFQNEAQLEKSRLLSDRFSAERPKGSFSTLEIQRTEQGDSAMYLCASSRLAANTGELFFGEGSRLTVL.

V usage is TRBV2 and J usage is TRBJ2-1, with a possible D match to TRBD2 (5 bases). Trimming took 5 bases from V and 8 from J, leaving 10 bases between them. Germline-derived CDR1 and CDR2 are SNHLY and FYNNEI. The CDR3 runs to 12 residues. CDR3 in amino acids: CASSPGLDEQFF. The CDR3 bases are TGTGCCAGCAGTCCGGGATTAGATGAGCAGTTCTTC.

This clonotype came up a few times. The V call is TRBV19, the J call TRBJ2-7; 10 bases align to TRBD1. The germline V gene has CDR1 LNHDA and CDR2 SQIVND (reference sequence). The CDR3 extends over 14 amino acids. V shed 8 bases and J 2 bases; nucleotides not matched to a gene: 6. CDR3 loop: CASRAGQGAYEQYF. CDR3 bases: TGTGCCAGTCGGGCAGGACAGGGGGCCTACGAGCAGTACTTC.

The CDR3 DNA follows: TGTGCCAGCAGCTTAGATGTCCCCGGGGAGCTGTTTTTT. This sequence encodes CASSLDVPGELFF. V and J are TRBV7-9 and TRBJ2-2, with D hard to call. CDR1 is SEHNR, CDR2 FQNEAQ, per germline (reference sequence). The length of the CDR3 is 13 residues. The V and J ends lost 1 base and 6 bases respectively, with 6 bases between them.

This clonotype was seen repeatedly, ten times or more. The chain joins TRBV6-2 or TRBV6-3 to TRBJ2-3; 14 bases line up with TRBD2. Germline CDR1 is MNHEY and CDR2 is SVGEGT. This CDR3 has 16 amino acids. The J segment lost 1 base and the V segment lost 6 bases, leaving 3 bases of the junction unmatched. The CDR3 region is CASSRGLAGGTDTQYF. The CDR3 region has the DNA TGTGCCAGCAGCAGGGGACTAGCGGGAGGCACAGATACGCAGTATTTT.

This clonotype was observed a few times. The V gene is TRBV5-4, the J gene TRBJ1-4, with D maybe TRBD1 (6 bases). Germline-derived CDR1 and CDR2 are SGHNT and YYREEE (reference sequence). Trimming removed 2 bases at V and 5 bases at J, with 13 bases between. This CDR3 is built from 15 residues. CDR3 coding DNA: TGTGCCAGCAGCTTTCCTGAACAGGGAAATGAAAAACTGTTTTTT. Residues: CASSFPEQGNEKLFF.

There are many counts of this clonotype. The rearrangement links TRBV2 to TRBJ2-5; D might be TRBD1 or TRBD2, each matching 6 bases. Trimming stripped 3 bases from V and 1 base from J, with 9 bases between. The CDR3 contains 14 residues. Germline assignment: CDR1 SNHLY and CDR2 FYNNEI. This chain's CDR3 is CASSDRGGQETQYF. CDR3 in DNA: TGTGCCAGCAGTGACAGGGGAGGCCAAGAGACCCAGTACTTC. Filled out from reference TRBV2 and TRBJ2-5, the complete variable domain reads EPEVTQTPSHQVTQMGQEVILRCVPISNHLYFYWYRQILGQKVEFLVSFYNNEISEKSEIFDDQFSVERPDGSNFTLKIRSTKLEDSAMYFCASSDRGGQETQYFGPGTRLLVL.

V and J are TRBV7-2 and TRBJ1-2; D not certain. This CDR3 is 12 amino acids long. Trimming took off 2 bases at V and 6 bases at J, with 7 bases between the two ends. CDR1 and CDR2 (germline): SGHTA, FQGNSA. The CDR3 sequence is CASSLLGDGYTF. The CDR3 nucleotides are TGTGCCAGCAGCTTACTGGGTGATGGCTACACCTTC.

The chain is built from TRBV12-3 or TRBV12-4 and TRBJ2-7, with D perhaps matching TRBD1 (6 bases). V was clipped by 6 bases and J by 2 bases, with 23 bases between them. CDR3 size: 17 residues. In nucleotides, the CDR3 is TGTGCCAGCAGCCCAGGAGGACTTAACAGGGCAACCTACGAGCAGTACTTC. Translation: CASSPGGLNRATYEQYF.

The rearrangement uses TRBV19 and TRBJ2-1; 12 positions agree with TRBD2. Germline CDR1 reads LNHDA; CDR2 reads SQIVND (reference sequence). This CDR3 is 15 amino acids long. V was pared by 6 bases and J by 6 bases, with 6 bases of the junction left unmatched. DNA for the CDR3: TGTGCCAGTAGCCAACTAGCGGGAGGTTCCAATGAGCAGTTCTTC. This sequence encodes CASSQLAGGSNEQFF.

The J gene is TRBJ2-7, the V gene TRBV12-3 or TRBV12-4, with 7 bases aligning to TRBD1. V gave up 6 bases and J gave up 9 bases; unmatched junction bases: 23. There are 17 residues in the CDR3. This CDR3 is CASSFNGWGQLPSGQYF. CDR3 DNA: TGTGCCAGCAGCTTCAACGGATGGGGACAGCTGCCTTCGGGGCAGTACTTC.

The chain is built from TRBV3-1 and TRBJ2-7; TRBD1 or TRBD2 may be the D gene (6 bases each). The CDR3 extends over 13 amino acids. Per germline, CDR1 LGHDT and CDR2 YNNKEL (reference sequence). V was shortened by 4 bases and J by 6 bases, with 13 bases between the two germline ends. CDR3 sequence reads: CASSPGARGEQYF. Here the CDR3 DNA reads TGTGCCAGCAGCCCGGGGGCCAGGGGCGAGCAGTACTTC.

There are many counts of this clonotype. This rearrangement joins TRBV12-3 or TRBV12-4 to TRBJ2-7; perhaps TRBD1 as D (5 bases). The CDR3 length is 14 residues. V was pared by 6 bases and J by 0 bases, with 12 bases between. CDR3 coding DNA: TGTGCCAGCAGATCGACAGCTAACTCCTACGAGCAGTACTTC. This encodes CASRSTANSYEQYF.

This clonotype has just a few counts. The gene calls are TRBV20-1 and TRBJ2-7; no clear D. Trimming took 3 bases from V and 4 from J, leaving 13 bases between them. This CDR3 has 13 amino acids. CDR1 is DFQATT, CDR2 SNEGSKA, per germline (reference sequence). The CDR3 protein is CSARDGKVYEQYF. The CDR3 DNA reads TGCAGTGCTAGGGACGGAAAAGTTTACGAGCAGTACTTC.

In nucleotides, the CDR3 is TGTGCCATCGCCTGGTCTAGCTCTATCAACGAGCAGTACTTC. Protein sequence: CAIAWSSSINEQYF. This chain links TRBV10-3 with TRBJ2-7; weak D call: TRBD2 (5 bases). Trimming stripped 8 bases from V and 5 bases from J, with 19 bases between. This CDR3 contains 14 residues. Germline V gene sequence: CDR1 ENHRY, CDR2 SYGVKD.

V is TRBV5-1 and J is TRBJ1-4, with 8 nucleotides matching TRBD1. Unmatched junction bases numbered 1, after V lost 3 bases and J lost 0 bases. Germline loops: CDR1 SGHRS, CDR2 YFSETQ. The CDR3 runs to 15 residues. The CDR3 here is CASSWGQATNEKLFF. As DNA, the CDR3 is TGCGCCAGCAGCTGGGGACAGGCAACTAATGAAAAACTGTTTTTT.

The DNA for the CDR3 is TGCGCCAGCAGCCCCACTCCTGACAGGGGTCACGGCTACACCTTC. Amino acids: CASSPTPDRGHGYTF. V usage is TRBV5-1 and J usage is TRBJ1-2; 8 bases map to TRBD1. The CDR3 has 15 amino acids. Trimming cost V 4 bases and J 8 bases; bases outside gene matches: 13. Germline V gives CDR1 SGHRS, CDR2 YFSETQ.

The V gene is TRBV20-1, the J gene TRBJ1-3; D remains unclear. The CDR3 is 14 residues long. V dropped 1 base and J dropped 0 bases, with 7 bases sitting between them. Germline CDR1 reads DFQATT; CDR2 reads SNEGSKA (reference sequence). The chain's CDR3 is CSARGRYSGNTIYF. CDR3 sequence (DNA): TGCAGTGCTAGAGGACGCTACTCTGGAAACACCATATATTTT.

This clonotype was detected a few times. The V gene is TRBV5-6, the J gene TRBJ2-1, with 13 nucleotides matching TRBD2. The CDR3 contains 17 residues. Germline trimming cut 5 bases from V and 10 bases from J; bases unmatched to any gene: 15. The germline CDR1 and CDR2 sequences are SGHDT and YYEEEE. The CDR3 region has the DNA TGTGCCAGCAGACGGGTGGGGACTAGCGGGACAGGATGGGAGCAGTTCTTC. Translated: CASRRVGTSGTGWEQFF.

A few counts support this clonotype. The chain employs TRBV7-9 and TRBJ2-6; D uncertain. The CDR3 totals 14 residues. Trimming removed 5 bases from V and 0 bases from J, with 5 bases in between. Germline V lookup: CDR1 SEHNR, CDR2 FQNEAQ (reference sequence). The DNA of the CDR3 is TGTGCCAGCAGCGAGAGCTCTGGGGCCAACGTCCTGACTTTC. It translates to CASSESSGANVLTF.

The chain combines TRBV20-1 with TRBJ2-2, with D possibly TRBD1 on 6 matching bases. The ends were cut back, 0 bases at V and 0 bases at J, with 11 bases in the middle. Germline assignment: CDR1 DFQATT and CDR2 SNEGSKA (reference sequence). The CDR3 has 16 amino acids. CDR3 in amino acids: CSARDLRTANTGELFF. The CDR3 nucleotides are TGCAGTGCTAGAGACCTCAGGACAGCGAACACCGGGGAGCTGTTTTTT.

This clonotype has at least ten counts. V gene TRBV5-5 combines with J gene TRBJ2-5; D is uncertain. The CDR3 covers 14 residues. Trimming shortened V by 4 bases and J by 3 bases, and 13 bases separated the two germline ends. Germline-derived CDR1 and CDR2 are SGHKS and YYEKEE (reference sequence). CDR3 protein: CASSRYPHKETQYF. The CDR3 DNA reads TGTGCCAGCAGCCGATACCCACACAAAGAGACCCAGTACTTC.

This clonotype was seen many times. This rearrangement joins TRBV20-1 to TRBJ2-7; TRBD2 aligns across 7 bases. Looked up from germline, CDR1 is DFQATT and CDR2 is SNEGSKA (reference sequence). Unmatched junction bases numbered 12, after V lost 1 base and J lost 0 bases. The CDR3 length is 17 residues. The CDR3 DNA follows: TGCAGTGCTAGAGCTTCCCGGGGGGAACCGAGCTCCTACGAGCAGTACTTC. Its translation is CSARASRGEPSSYEQYF.

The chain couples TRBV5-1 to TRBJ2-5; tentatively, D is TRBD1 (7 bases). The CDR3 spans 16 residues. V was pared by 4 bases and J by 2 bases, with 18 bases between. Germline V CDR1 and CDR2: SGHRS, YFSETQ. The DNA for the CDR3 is TGCGCCAGCAGCCCGCCCGGCGGGACAGCACAAGAGACCCAGTACTTC. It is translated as CASSPPGGTAQETQYF.

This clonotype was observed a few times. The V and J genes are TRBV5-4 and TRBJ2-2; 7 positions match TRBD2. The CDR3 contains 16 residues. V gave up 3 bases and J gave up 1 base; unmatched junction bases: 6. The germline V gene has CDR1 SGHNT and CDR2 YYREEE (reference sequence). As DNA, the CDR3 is TGTGCCAGCAGCTCGATAAGCGGGATGAACACCGGGGAGCTGTTTTTT. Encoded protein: CASSSISGMNTGELFF.

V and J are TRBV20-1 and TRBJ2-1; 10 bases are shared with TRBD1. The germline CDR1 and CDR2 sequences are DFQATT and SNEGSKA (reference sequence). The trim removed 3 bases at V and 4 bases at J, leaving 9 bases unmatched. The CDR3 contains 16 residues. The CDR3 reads CSASAPRQGAYNEQFF. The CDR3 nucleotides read TGCAGTGCTAGTGCCCCCCGACAGGGGGCTTACAATGAGCAGTTCTTC.

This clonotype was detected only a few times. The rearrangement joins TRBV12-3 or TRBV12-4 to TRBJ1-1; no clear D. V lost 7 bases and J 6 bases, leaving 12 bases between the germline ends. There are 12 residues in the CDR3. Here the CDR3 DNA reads TGTGCCAGCAATTTTATGGGCGCTGAAGCTTTCTTT. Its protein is CASNFMGAEAFF.

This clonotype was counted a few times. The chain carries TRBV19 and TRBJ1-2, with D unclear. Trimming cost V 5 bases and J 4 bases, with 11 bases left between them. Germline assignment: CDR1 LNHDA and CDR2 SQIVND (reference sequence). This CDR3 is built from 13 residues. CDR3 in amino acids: CASSWTDPYGYTF. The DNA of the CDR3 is TGTGCCAGTAGTTGGACCGACCCCTATGGCTACACCTTC.

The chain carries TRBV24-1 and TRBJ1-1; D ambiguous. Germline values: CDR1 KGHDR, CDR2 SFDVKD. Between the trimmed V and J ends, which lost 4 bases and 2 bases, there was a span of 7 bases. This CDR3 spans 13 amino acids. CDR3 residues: CATSDRTNTEAFF. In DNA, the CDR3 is TGTGCCACCAGTGACCGGACTAACACTGAAGCTTTCTTT.

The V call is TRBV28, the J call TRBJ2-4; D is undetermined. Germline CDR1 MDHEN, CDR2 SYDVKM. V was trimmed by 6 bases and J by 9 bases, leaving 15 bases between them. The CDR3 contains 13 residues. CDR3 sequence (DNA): TGTGCCAGCAGAGCAGCCGACCGGGTCATTCAGTACTTC. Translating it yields CASRAADRVIQYF.

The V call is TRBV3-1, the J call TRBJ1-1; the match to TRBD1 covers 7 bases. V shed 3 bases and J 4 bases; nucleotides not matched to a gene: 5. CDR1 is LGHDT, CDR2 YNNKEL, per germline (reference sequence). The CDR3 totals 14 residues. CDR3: CASSHGTGATEAFF. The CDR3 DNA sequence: TGTGCCAGCAGCCATGGAACAGGGGCCACTGAAGCTTTCTTT. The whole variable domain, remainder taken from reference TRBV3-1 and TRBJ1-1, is DTAVSQTPKYLVTQMGNDKSIKCEQNLGHDTMYWYKQDSKKFLKIMFSYNNKELIINETVPNRFSPKSPDKAHLNLHINSLELGDSAVYFCASSHGTGATEAFFGQGTRLTVV.

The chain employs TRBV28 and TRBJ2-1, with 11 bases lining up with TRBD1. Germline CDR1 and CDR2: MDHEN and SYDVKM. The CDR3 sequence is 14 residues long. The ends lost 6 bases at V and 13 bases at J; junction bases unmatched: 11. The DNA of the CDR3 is TGTGCCAGCAGAACTTACGGACAGGGGGCCGGTCAGTTCTTC. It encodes CASRTYGQGAGQFF.